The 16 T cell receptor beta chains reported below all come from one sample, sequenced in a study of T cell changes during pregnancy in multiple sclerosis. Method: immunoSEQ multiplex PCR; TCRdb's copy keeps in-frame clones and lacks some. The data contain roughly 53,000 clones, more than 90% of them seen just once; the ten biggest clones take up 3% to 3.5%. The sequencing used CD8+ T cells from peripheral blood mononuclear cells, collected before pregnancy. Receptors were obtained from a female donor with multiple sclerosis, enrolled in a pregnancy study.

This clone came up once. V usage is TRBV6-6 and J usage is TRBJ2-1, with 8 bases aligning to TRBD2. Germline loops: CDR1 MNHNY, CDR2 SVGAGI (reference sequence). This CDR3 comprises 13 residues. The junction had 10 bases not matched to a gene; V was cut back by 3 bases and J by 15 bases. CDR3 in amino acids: CASSYEGGGGLFF. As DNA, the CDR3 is TGTGCCAGCAGTTATGAGGGGGGCGGGGGGCTGTTCTTC.

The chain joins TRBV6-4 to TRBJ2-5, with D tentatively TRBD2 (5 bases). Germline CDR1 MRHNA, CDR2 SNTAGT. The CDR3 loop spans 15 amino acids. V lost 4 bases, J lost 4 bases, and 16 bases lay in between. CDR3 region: CASSVFAGEGETQYF. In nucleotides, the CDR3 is TGTGCCAGCAGTGTGTTCGCGGGTGAGGGAGAGACCCAGTACTTC.

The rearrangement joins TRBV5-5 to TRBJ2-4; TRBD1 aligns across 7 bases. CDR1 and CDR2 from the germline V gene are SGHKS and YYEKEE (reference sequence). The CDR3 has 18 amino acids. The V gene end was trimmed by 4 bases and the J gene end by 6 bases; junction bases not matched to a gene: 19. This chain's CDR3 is CASSPPVRQGILVNIQYF. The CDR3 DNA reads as TGTGCCAGCAGCCCTCCGGTACGACAGGGAATTTTGGTAAACATTCAGTACTTC.

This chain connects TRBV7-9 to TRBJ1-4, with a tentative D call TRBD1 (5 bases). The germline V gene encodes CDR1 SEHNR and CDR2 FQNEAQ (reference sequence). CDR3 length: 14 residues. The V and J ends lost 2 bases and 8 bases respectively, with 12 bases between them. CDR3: CASSLPQGGEKLFF. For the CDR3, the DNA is TGTGCCAGCAGCTTACCGCAGGGAGGCGAAAAACTGTTTTTT.

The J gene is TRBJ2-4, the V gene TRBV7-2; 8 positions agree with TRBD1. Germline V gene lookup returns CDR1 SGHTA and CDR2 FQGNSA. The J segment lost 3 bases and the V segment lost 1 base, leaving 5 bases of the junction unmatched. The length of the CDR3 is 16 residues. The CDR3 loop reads CASSLVAGGGKNIQYF. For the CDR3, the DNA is TGTGCCAGCAGCTTAGTGGCAGGGGGCGGCAAAAACATTCAGTACTTC.

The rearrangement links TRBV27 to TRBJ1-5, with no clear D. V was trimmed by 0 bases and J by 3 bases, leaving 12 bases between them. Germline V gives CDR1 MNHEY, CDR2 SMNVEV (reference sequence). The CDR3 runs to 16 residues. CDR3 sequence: CASSLSPGPVNQPQHF. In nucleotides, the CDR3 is TGTGCCAGCAGTTTATCCCCCGGTCCCGTCAATCAGCCCCAGCATTTT.

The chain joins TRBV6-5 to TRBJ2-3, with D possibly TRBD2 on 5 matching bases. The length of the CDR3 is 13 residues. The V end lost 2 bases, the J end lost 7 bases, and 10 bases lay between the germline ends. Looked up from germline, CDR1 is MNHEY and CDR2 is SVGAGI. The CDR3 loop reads CASSYGGHNTQYF. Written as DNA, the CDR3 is TGTGCCAGCAGTTACGGAGGTCATAATACGCAGTATTTT.

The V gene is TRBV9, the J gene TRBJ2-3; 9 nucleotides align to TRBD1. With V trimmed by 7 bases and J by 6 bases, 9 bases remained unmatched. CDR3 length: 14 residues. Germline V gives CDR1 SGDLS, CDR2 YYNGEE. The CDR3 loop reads CASGERTGVDTQYF. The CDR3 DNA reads TGTGCCAGCGGAGAAAGGACAGGGGTCGATACGCAGTATTTT.

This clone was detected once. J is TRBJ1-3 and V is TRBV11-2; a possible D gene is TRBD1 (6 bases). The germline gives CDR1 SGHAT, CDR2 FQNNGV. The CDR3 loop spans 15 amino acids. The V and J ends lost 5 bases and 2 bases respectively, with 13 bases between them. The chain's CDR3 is CASSSGTYTGNTIYF. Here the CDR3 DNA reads TGTGCCAGCAGCAGCGGGACATACACTGGAAACACCATATATTTT.

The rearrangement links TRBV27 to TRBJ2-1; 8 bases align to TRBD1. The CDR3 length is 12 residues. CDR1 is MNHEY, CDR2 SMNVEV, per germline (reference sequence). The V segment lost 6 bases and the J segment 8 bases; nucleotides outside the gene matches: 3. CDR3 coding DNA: TGTGCCAGCAGAGACAGGGGCCATGAGCAGTTCTTC. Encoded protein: CASRDRGHEQFF.

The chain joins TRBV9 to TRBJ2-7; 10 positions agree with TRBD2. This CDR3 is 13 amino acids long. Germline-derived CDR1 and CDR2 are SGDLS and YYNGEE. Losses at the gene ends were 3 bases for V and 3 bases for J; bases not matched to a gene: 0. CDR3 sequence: CASSGTSGYEQYF. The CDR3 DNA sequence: TGTGCCAGCAGCGGGACTAGCGGCTACGAGCAGTACTTC.

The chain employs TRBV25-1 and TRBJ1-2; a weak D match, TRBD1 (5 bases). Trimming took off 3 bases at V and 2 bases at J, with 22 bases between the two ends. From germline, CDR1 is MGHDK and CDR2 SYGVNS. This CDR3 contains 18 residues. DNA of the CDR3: TGTGCCAGCAGTGACCCAAGACGGGGGACCCTAAAAAACTATGGCTACACCTTC. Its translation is CASSDPRRGTLKNYGYTF.

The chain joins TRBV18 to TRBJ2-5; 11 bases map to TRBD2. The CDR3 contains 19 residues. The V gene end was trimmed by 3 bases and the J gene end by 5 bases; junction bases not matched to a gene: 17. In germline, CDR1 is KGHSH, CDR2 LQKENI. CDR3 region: CASSPRVLAGDPSRETQYF. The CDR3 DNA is TGTGCCAGCTCACCGAGGGTACTAGCGGGGGATCCCTCGCGGGAGACCCAGTACTTC.

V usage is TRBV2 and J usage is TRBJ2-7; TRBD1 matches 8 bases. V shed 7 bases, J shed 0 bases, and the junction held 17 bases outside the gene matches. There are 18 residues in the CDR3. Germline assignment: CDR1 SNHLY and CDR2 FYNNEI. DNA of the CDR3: TGTGCCAGCACCAGTCCGGGACAGGAATTTATCGGCTCCTACGAGCAGTACTTC. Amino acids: CASTSPGQEFIGSYEQYF.

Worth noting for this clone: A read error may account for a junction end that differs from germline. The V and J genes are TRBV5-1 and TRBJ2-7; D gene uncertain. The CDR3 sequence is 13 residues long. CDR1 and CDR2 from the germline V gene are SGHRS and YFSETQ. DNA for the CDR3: TGTGCCAGCAGCTTTGGAGTTTCCTACGAGCAGTACTTC. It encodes CASSFGVSYEQYF.

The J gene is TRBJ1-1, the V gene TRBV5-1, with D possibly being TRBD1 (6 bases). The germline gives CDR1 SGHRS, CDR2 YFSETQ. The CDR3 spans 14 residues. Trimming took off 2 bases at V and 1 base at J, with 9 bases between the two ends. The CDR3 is CASSFLGGNTEAFF. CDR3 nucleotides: TGCGCCAGCAGCTTTCTAGGGGGGAACACTGAAGCTTTCTTT.